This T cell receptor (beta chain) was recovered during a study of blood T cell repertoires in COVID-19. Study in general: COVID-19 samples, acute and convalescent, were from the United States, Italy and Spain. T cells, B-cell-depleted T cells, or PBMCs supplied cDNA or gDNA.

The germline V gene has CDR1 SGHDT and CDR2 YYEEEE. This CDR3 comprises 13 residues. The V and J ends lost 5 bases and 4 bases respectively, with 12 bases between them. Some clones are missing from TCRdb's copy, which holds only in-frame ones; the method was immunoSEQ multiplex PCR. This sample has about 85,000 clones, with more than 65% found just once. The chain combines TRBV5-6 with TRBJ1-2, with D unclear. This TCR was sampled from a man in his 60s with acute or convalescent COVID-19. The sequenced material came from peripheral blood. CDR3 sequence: CASSSYSPYGYTF. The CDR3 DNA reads TGTGCCAGCAGTTCATACAGCCCCTATGGCTACACCTTC.